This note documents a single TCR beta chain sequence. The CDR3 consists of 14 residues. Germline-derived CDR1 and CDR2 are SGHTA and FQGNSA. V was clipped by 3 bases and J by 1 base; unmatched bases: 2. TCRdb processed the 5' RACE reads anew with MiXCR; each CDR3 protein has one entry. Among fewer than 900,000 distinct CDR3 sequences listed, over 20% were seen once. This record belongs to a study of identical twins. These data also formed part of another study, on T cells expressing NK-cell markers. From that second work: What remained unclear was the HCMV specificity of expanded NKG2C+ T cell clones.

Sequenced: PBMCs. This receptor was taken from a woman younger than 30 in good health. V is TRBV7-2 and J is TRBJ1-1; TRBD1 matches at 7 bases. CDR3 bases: TGTGCCAGCAGCTTTAACAGGGGGAACACTGAAGCTTTCTTT. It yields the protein CASSFNRGNTEAFF.